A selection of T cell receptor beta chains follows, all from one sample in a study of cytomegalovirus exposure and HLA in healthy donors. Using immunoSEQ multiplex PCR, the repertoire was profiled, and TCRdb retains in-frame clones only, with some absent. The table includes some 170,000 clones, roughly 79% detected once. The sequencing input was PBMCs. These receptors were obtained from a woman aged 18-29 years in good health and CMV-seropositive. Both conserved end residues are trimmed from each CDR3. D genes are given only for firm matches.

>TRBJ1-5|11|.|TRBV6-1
ASRVQIRQPQH
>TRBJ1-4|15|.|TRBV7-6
ASSLLSVGLTSEKLF
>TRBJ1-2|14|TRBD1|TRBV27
ASSRNAGTGTYGYT
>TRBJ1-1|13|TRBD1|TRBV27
ASRRAGGLNTEAF
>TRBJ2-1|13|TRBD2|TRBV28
ASSDGGGTLGGQF
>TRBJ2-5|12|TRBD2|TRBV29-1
SVEGLAQIGTQY
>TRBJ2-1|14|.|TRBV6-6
ASSFYGVGSYNEQF
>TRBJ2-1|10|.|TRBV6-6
ASADLYNEQF
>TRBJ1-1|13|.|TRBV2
ASSEITSDITEAF
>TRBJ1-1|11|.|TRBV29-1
SATTEANTEAF
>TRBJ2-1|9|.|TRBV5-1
ASSTGNEQF
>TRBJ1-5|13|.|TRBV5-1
ASSFSGERNQPQH
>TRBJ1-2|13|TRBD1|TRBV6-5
ASSLATGAVAGYT
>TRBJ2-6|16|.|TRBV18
ASSPPVFRDPGANVLT
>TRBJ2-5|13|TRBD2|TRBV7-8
ATELWGGEQETQY
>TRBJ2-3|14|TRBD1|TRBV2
ASSSPGQGVPDTQY
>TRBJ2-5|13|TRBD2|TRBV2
ASSGRLAGQETQY
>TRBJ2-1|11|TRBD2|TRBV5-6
ASRRREGGEQF
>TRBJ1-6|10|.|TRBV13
ASSLAASPLH
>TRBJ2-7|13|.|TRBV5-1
ASSWDLRGDYEQY
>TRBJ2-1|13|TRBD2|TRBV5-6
ASSSPGLPVHEQF
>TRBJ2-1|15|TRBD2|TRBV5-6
ASSFAGGISSYNEQF
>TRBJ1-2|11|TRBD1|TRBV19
ATPDRGQNGYT
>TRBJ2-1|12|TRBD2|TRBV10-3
AISSGGPDNEQF
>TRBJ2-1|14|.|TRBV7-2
ASSRLTSSGYNEQF
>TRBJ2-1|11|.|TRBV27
ASSLSGDNEQF
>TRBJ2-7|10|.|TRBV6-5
ASSSSYYEQY
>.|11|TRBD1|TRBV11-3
ASSLGQGDEQY
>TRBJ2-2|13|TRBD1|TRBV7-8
ASSLGGGPTGELF
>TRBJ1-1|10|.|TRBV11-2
ASSLSTVEAF
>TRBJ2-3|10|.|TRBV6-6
ASKLETDTQY
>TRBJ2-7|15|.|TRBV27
ASSPRGGGEVSYEQY
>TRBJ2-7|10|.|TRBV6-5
ASSHDSYEQY
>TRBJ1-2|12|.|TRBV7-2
ASSLARGPYGYT
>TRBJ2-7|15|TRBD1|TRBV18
ASSPPPSLGQTYEQY
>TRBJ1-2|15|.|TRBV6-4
ASSGASVAERRYGYT
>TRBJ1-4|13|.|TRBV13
ASSSSGSTNEKLF
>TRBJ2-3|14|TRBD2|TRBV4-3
ASSPLAGVFTDTQY